This section outlines one T cell receptor beta chain sequence together with its context. Clinical histories supplied by participants themselves formed the basis of cohort assignment. Assay: immunoSEQ multiplex PCR; the TCRdb copy retains only in-frame clones and omits some. Of some 380,000 clones listed, 70% to 90% are singletons. These data are taken from a study of blood T cell repertoires in COVID-19. Study information: Collection of acute and convalescent COVID-19 samples took place in the United States, Italy and Spain.

Losses at the gene ends were 0 bases for V and 2 bases for J; bases not matched to a gene: 3. The CDR3 runs to 15 residues. From germline, CDR1 is SGHDT and CDR2 YYEEEE. Specimen: PBMCs or T cells enriched from blood (not recorded which). This receptor was identified in a young man who had recovered from COVID-19. V is TRBV5-6 and J is TRBJ1-2; TRBD1 matches at 8 bases. In nucleotides, the CDR3 is TGTGCCAGCAGCTTGGTTGCAGGGGGCAACTATGGCTACACCTTC. It translates to CASSLVAGGNYGYTF.